This T cell receptor beta chain comes out of a study of identical twins. Regarding the study as a whole: There was more out-of-frame TCR alpha sharing in monozygotic twins than models estimated.

Details on this clonotype: Its target is not known.

This CDR3 region has 19 residues. The junction had 14 bases not matched to a gene; V was cut back by 4 bases and J by 8 bases. Germline V lookup: CDR1 KGHDR, CDR2 SFDVKD. TCRdb ran MiXCR on the 5' RACE reads and lists one entry per CDR3 protein. This sample has hundreds of thousands of distinct CDR3 sequences, with more than 9% found just once. These same records also appear under a second study, on yellow fever vaccine responses in identical twins.

The sequenced sample was PBMCs. The V gene is TRBV24-1, the J gene TRBJ2-1, with TRBD2 identical over 15 bases. The TCR was taken from a young woman in good health. The CDR3 reads CATSDSWTSGRAGMYEQFF. The CDR3 DNA is TGTGCCACCAGTGACTCCTGGACTAGCGGGAGGGCCGGGATGTATGAGCAGTTCTTC.